These 20 T cell receptor beta chains were sequenced from one sample in a study of OX40 agonist ivuxolimab in advanced cancers. Sequencing was performed with immunoSEQ multiplex PCR; in TCRdb, only in-frame clones are kept and a portion is missing. The sample lists around 60,000 clones, about 85% occurring once. Here the sequenced sample was CD4+ or CD8+ T cells sorted from blood, taken in a trial of the OX40 agonist ivuxolimab. These receptor sequences come from an adult with an advanced solid tumor such as melanoma, head and neck, liver or kidney cancer.

This chain links TRBV6-6 with TRBJ1-3; D unclear. The germline V gene encodes CDR1 MNHNY and CDR2 SVGAGI (reference sequence). Trimming cost V 6 bases and J 2 bases, with 5 bases left between them. CDR3 size: 12 residues. CDR3 region: CASSFPGNTIYF. CDR3 DNA: TGTGCCAGCAGCTTCCCTGGAAACACCATATATTTT.

The chain employs TRBV9 and TRBJ1-1; D call uncertain. CDR3 length: 14 residues. CDR1 and CDR2 (germline): SGDLS, YYNGEE. V was cut by 0 bases and J by 1 base, with 7 bases left in between. The CDR3 DNA is TGTGCCAGCAGCGTAGGTCCCCAGAACACTGAAGCTTTCTTT. Its translation: CASSVGPQNTEAFF.

CDR3 sequence reads: CASSYGRSEKLFF. The CDR3 bases are TGTGCCAGCAGTTACGGGAGGTCTGAAAAACTGTTTTTT. The chain joins TRBV6-5 to TRBJ1-4; D not resolved. This CDR3 is 13 amino acids long. Germline values: CDR1 MNHEY, CDR2 SVGAGI. Trimming pared 2 bases from V and 7 bases from J, leaving 8 bases between.

The chain employs TRBV7-9 and TRBJ1-2; unclear D gene. The V and J ends lost 2 bases and 8 bases respectively, with 12 bases between them. From germline, CDR1 is SEHNR and CDR2 FQNEAQ (reference sequence). This CDR3 has 13 amino acids. Written as DNA, the CDR3 is TGTGCCAGCAGCTTACTAGGTACCGGAGGCTACACCTTC. Protein sequence: CASSLLGTGGYTF.

The J gene is TRBJ2-1, the V gene TRBV9; the match to TRBD2 covers 13 bases. After removal of 5 bases from V and 8 bases from J, the junction contained 7 bases not matched to a gene. This CDR3 has 15 amino acids. Germline V CDR1 and CDR2: SGDLS, YYNGEE. Here the CDR3 DNA reads TGTGCCAGCAGTCGACTAGCGGGAGGTTCGGATGAGCAGTTCTTC. Its translation: CASSRLAGGSDEQFF.

This clone was detected a few times. The chain's CDR3 is CAAVAGTENTEAFF. The CDR3 bases are TGTGCCGCAGTGGCCGGGACAGAGAACACTGAAGCTTTCTTT. This rearrangement joins TRBV19 to TRBJ1-1; TRBD1 aligns across 7 bases. This CDR3 spans 14 amino acids. Germline loops: CDR1 LNHDA, CDR2 SQIVND (reference sequence). Trimming removed 11 bases from V and 1 base from J; junction bases left unmatched: 10.

A single count supports this clone. The chain combines TRBV19 with TRBJ1-2, with a tentative D call TRBD1 (6 bases). Germline CDR1 and CDR2: LNHDA and SQIVND (reference sequence). The CDR3 loop spans 14 amino acids. V lost 3 bases and J 5 bases, leaving 13 bases between the germline ends. CDR3 nucleotide sequence: TGTGCCAGTAGTATCTCACTGGGGGCTTATGGCTACACCTTC. This sequence encodes CASSISLGAYGYTF.

The chain combines TRBV7-9 with TRBJ1-5; a possible D gene is TRBD1 (5 bases). This CDR3 contains 17 residues. Trimming shortened V by 5 bases and J by 2 bases, and 19 bases separated the two germline ends. CDR1 is SEHNR and CDR2 is FQNEAQ in the germline V gene (reference sequence). CDR3 coding DNA: TGTGCCAGCAGCGGACCGTCGGGGACTCAAGGCAATCAGCCCCAGCATTTT. Its protein is CASSGPSGTQGNQPQHF.

The J gene is TRBJ2-3, the V gene TRBV29-1, with D possibly being TRBD1 (6 bases). The CDR3 is 14 amino acids. Trimming shortened V by 4 bases and J by 2 bases, and 13 bases separated the two germline ends. In germline, CDR1 is SQVTM, CDR2 ANQGSEA. The CDR3 DNA sequence: TGCAGCGTTGTAAGGACAGTCCCCACAGATACGCAGTATTTT. It codes for CSVVRTVPTDTQYF.

The J gene is TRBJ1-2, the V gene TRBV10-1, with D unclear. Germline lookup yields CDR1 WNHNN and CDR2 SYGVQD (reference sequence). Trimming shortened V by 6 bases and J by 4 bases, and 12 bases separated the two germline ends. This CDR3 has 13 amino acids. The CDR3 nucleotides read TGCGCCAGCAGCCCCAACAGAGGCTATGGCTACACCTTC. This translates into CASSPNRGYGYTF.

The chain joins TRBV9 to TRBJ2-3; TRBD2 agrees at 11 bases. The germline V gene encodes CDR1 SGDLS and CDR2 YYNGEE. V gave up 2 bases and J gave up 2 bases; unmatched junction bases: 4. The CDR3 runs 16 residues. The CDR3 spells CASSVIAGGDTDTQYF. The CDR3 DNA is TGTGCCAGCAGCGTTATAGCGGGGGGGGACACAGATACGCAGTATTTT.

Only one count was recorded for this clone. The chain couples TRBV6-5 to TRBJ2-5; 7 nucleotides agree with TRBD1. V lost 0 bases and J lost 13; bases outside the gene matches: 5. In germline, CDR1 is MNHEY, CDR2 SVGAGI. CDR3 length: 12 residues. The CDR3 region is CASSYSTGQVYF. In nucleotides, the CDR3 is TGTGCCAGCAGTTACTCGACAGGACAGGTGTACTTC.

CDR3 DNA sequence: TGCGCCAGCAGCCGCTTTTGGGGGAAGCGGGGTACAAGCTCCTACAATGAGCAGTTCTTC. Protein sequence: CASSRFWGKRGTSSYNEQFF. This rearrangement joins TRBV4-1 to TRBJ2-1, with 7 positions matching TRBD2. Germline CDR1 is MGHRA and CDR2 is YSYEKL. Trimming cost V 4 bases and J 0 bases; bases outside gene matches: 18. The CDR3 is 20 amino acids.

J is TRBJ1-1 and V is TRBV5-1, with D possibly matching TRBD1 (6 bases). V lost 0 bases, J lost 0 bases, and 15 bases lay in between. Germline CDR1 reads SGHRS; CDR2 reads YFSETQ. The CDR3 spans 17 residues. The CDR3 DNA is TGCGCCAGCAGCTTGGGTGGGGTACCAGGGGTGAACACTGAAGCTTTCTTT. Its translation: CASSLGGVPGVNTEAFF.

This rearrangement joins TRBV7-9 to TRBJ1-4, with 9 positions matching TRBD1. Losses at the gene ends were 4 bases for V and 8 bases for J; bases not matched to a gene: 11. Germline assignment: CDR1 SEHNR and CDR2 FQNEAQ (reference sequence). The CDR3 has 16 amino acids. This CDR3 is CASSYRGQGLIEKLFF. The DNA for the CDR3 is TGTGCCAGCAGCTACAGGGGACAGGGACTCATCGAAAAACTGTTTTTT.

The V and J genes are TRBV4-1 and TRBJ2-5, with D possibly being TRBD1 or TRBD2 (5 bases each). The V end was cut by 0 bases, the J end by 5 bases, with 16 bases between. The CDR3 is 16 amino acids. Germline lookup yields CDR1 MGHRA and CDR2 YSYEKL. CDR3 sequence (DNA): TGCGCCAGCAGCCAAGATCTGGACAATAGGAGGGAGACCCAGTACTTC. It yields the protein CASSQDLDNRRETQYF.

J is TRBJ2-5 and V is TRBV2, with D possibly being TRBD2 (6 bases). Trimming pared 1 base from V and 5 bases from J, leaving 14 bases between. Germline V lookup: CDR1 SNHLY, CDR2 FYNNEI. The CDR3 extends over 15 amino acids. CDR3 sequence reads: CASSEGGTSRETQYF. CDR3 in DNA: TGTGCCAGCAGTGAAGGAGGGACTTCGAGGGAGACCCAGTACTTC. Variable domain in full (rest from reference TRBV2 and TRBJ2-5): EPEVTQTPSHQVTQMGQEVILRCVPISNHLYFYWYRQILGQKVEFLVSFYNNEISEKSEIFDDQFSVERPDGSNFTLKIRSTKLEDSAMYFCASSEGGTSRETQYFGPGTRLLVL.

The V gene is TRBV11-3, the J gene TRBJ2-1; tentatively, D is TRBD1 or TRBD2 (5 bases each). Germline assignment: CDR1 SGHNT and CDR2 YENEEA. This CDR3 is 17 amino acids long. The V end was cut by 5 bases, the J end by 0 bases, with 17 bases between. CDR3 nucleotides: TGTGCCAGCAGCCCGGGAACAGGTTCAAGCTCCTACAATGAGCAGTTCTTC. This sequence encodes CASSPGTGSSSYNEQFF.

For this clone: Mismatch with germline at one junction end may stem from a read error. The rearrangement uses TRBV10-3 and TRBJ1-1, with 8 bases that match TRBD1. The CDR3 is 13 residues long. Per the germline V gene, CDR1 is ENHRY and CDR2 is SYGVKD. The CDR3: CAISETGGDRFQF. As DNA, the CDR3 is TGTGCCATCAGTGAGACGGGCGGGGACAGGTTTCAATTT.

This sequence joins TRBV30 and TRBJ2-7; D possibly corresponds to TRBD1 (5 bases). Germline lookup yields CDR1 GTSNPN and CDR2 SVGIG (reference sequence). This CDR3 is built from 15 residues. V shed 0 bases and J shed 0 bases, with 12 bases lying between them. For the CDR3, the DNA is TGTGCCTGGAGTGTAAGGGGCAGATCCTCCTACGAGCAGTACTTC. Translated: CAWSVRGRSSYEQYF.